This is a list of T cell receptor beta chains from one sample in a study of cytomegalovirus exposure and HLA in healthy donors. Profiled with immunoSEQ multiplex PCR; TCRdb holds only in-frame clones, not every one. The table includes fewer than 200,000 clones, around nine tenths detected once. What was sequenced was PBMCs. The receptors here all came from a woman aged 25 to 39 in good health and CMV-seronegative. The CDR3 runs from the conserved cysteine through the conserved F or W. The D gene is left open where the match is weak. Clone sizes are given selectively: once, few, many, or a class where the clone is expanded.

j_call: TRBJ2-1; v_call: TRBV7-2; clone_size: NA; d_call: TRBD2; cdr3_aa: CASRREGLGGEQFF; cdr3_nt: TGTGCCAGCAGGAGGGAGGGCCTCGGTGGGGAGCAGTTCTTC
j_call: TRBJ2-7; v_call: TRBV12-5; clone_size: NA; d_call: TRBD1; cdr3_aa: CASGFGWNLQGVTYEQYF; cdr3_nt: TGTGCTAGTGGTTTCGGTTGGAACCTACAGGGGGTCACCTACGAGCAGTACTTC
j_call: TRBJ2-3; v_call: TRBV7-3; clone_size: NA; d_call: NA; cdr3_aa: CASSQRPPTPFRTDTQYF; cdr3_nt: TGTGCCAGCAGCCAGCGACCTCCGACCCCTTTCCGCACAGATACGCAGTATTTT
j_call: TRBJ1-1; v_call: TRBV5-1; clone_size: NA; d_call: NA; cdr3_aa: CASSLVGATNTEAFF; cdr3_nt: TGCGCCAGCAGCTTGGTGGGGGCAACGAACACTGAAGCTTTCTTT
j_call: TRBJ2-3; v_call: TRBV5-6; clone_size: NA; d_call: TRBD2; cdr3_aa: CASSFPGSGGDTQYF; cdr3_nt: TGTGCCAGCAGCTTTCCCGGGAGCGGGGGGGACACGCAGTATTTT
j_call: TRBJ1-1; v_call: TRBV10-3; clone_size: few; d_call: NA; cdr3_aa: CAISEQNTEAFF; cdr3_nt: TGTGCCATCAGTGAGCAGAACACTGAAGCTTTCTTT
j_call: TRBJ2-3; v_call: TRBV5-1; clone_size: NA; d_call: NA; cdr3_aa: CASSSTLTRSTDTQYF; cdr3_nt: TGCGCCAGCAGTTCTACCCTGACTAGAAGCACAGATACGCAGTATTTT
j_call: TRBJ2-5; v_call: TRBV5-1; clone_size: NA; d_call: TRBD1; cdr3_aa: CASSLNRGETQYF; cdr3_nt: TGCGCCAGCAGCTTAAACAGGGGAGAGACCCAGTACTTC
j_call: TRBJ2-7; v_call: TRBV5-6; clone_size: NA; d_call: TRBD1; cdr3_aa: CASSVPGQGAYEQYF; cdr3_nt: TGTGCCAGCAGCGTGCCGGGACAGGGGGCTTACGAGCAGTACTTC
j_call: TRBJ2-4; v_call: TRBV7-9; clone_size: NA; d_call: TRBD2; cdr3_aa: CASSPLAGGGDIQYF; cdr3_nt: TGTGCCAGCAGCCCGTTGGCGGGAGGGGGTGACATTCAGTACTTC
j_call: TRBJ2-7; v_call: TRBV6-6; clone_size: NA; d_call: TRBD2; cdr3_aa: CASSRAGAGDEQYF; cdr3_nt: TGTGCCAGCAGTCGAGCGGGGGCGGGGGACGAGCAGTACTTC
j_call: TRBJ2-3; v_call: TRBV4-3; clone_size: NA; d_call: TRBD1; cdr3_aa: CASSQGPAGTGLGTDTQYF; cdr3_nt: TGCGCCAGCAGCCAAGGCCCGGCCGGGACAGGGTTAGGCACAGATACGCAGTATTTT
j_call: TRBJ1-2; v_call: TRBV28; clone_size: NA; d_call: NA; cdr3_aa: CASLLANYGYTF; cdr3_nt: TGTGCCAGCCTCCTAGCTAACTATGGCTACACCTTC
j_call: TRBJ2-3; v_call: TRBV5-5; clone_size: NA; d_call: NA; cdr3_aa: CASSTRTTDTQYF; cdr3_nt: TGTGCCAGCAGCACCCGGACTACAGATACGCAGTATTTT
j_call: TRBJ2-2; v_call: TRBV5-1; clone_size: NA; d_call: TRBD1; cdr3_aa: CASSPRGDRGRAGELFF; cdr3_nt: TGCGCCAGCAGCCCACGGGGGGACAGGGGGCGCGCCGGGGAGCTGTTTTTT
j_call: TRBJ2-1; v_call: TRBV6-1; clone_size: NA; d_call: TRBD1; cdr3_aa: CASRRQGQIGNEQFF; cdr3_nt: TGTGCCAGCAGACGACAGGGCCAAATAGGCAATGAGCAGTTCTTC
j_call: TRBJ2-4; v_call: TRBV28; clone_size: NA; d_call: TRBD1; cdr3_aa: CASRADRVNIQYF; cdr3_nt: TGTGCCAGCAGGGCTGACAGGGTGAACATTCAGTACTTC
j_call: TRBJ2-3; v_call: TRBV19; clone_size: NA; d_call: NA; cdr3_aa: CATTQTGASTDTQYF; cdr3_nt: TGTGCCACCACCCAGACCGGAGCTAGCACAGATACGCAGTATTTT
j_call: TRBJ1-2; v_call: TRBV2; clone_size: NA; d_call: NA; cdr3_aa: CASSEGIQGSVFYGGYTF; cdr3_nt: TGTGCCAGCAGTGAAGGCATTCAGGGTAGTGTTTTCTATGGTGGCTACACCTTC
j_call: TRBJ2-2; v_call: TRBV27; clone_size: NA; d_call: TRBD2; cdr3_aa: CASSSRGGGGTGELFF; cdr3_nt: TGTGCCAGCAGTTCCCGTGGAGGCGGGGGGACCGGGGAGCTGTTTTTT
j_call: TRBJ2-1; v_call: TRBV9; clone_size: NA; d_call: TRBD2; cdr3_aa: CASSVEAGVGNEQFF; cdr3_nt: TGTGCCAGCAGCGTAGAGGCGGGAGTGGGGAATGAGCAGTTCTTC
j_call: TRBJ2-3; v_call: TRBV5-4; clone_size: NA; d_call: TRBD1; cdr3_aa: CASSLGPGTGEEDTQYF; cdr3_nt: TGTGCCAGCAGCTTGGGTCCCGGGACAGGGGAAGAAGATACGCAGTATTTT
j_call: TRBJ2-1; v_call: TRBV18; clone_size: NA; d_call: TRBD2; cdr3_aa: CASSPPGTSNEQFF; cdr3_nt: TGTGCCAGCTCACCACCGGGGACTAGCAATGAGCAGTTCTTC
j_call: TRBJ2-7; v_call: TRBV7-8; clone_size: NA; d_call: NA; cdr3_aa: CASSFGPSYEQYF; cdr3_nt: TGTGCCAGCAGCTTCGGTCCGTCCTACGAGCAGTACTTC
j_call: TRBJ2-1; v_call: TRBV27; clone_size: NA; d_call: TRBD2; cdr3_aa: CASIPLAGVYNEQFF; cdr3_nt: TGTGCCAGCATTCCCCTAGCGGGGGTTTACAATGAGCAGTTCTTC
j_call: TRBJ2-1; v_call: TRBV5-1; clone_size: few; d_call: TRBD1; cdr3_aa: CASSFRTGGAEEQFF; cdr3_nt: TGCGCCAGCAGCTTCAGGACAGGGGGCGCGGAGGAGCAGTTCTTC
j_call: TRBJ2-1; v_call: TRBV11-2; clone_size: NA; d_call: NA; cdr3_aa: CASSLDTLLGRNNEQFF; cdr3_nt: TGTGCCAGCAGCTTAGACACCCTCCTTGGGAGAAACAATGAGCAGTTCTTC
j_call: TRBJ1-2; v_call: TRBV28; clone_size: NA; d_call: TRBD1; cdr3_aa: CASNPSSGTGGRGYTF; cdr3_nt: TGTGCCAGCAATCCCTCATCCGGGACAGGGGGCAGAGGCTACACCTTC
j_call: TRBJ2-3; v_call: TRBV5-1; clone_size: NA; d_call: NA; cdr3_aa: CASSLAPSDTQYF; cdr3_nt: TGCGCCAGCAGCTTGGCCCCCTCGGATACGCAGTATTTT
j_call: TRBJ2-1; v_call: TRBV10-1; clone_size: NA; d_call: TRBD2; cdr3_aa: CASSTGTSGGYEQFF; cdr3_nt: TGCGCCAGCAGCACAGGGACTAGCGGGGGATATGAGCAGTTCTTC
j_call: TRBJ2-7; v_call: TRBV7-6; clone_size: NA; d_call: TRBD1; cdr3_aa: CASSRTGGSYEQYF; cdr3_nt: TGTGCCAGCAGCCGGACAGGGGGTTCCTACGAGCAGTACTTC
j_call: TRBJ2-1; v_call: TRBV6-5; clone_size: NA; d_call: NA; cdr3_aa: CASSYSKDSYNEQFF; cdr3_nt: TGTGCCAGCAGTTACTCGAAGGACAGTTACAATGAGCAGTTCTTC
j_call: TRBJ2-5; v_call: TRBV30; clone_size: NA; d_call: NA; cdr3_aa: CAWSYRDSKGLYF; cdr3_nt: TGTGCCTGGAGTTACCGGGACTCGAAAGGGCTGTACTTC
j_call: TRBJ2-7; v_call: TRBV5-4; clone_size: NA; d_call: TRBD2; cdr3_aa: CASSPQVAGGPVEQYF; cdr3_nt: TGTGCCAGCAGCCCCCAGGTCGCGGGAGGGCCCGTCGAGCAGTACTTC
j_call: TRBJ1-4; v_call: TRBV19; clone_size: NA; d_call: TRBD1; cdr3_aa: CASSMLVDRVANEKLFF; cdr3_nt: TGTGCCAGTAGTATGCTAGTTGACAGGGTGGCTAATGAAAAACTGTTTTTT
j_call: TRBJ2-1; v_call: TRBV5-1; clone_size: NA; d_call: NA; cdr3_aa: CASSPAVLALYNEQFF; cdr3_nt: TGCGCCAGCAGCCCTGCGGTACTAGCCCTCTACAATGAGCAGTTCTTC
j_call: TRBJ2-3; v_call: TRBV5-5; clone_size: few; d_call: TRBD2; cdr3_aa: CASSTGLAGNTDTQYF; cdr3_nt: TGTGCCAGCAGCACCGGACTAGCGGGCAACACAGATACGCAGTATTTT
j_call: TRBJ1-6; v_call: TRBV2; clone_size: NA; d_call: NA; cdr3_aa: CASNLDSYNSPLHF; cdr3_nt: TGTGCCAGCAATTTAGACTCCTATAATTCACCCCTCCACTTT
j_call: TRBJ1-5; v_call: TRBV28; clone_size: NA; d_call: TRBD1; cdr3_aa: CASSPWTGQGYQPQHF; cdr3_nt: TGTGCCAGCAGTCCATGGACAGGGCAAGGATATCAGCCCCAGCATTTT
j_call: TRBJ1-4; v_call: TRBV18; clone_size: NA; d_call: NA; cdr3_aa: CASSPPRATGRSGKLFF; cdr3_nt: TGTGCCAGCTCACCCCCCCGAGCGACAGGCCGTAGTGGGAAACTGTTTTTT
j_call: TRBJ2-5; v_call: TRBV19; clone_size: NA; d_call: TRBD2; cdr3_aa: CASSSSGGAGETQYF; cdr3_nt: TGTGCCAGTAGTAGTAGCGGGGGGGCCGGAGAGACCCAGTACTTC
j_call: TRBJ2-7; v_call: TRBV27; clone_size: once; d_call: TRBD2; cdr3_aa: CASSSSSGSRYEQYF; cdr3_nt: TGTGCCAGCAGTTCTTCTAGCGGGAGCAGGTACGAGCAGTACTTC
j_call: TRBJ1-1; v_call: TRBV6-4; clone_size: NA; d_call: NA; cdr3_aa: CASSPTVEGAEAFF; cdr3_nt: TGTGCCAGCAGCCCCACCGTCGAGGGAGCAGAAGCTTTCTTT
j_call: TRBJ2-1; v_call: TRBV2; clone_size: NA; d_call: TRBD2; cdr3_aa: CASSGQLAGIRYNEQFF; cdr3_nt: TGTGCCAGCAGTGGTCAGTTAGCGGGAATTCGCTACAATGAGCAGTTCTTC
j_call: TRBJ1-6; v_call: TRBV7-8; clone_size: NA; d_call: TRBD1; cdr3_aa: CASSLAFGTGGTPSSYNSPLHF; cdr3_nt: TGTGCCAGCAGCTTAGCGTTCGGGACAGGGGGAACCCCGAGCTCCTATAATTCACCCCTCCACTTT
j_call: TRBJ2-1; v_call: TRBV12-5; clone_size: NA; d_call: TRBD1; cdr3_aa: CASGRPTGGGHEQFF; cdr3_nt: TGTGCTAGTGGCAGGCCGACAGGGGGCGGCCATGAGCAGTTCTTC
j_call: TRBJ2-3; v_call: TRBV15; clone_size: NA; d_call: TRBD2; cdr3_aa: CATSRDLGRGGQDTQYF; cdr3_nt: TGTGCCACCAGCAGAGATCTCGGGCGGGGGGGCCAAGATACGCAGTATTTT
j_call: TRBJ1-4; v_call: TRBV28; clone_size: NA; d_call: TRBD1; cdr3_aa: CASSPRQGAKRTNEKLFF; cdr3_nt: TGTGCCAGCAGCCCGAGACAGGGGGCGAAAAGAACTAATGAAAAACTGTTTTTT
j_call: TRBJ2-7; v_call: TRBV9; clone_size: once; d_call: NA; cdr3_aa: CASSVGGARSYEQYF; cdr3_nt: TGTGCCAGCAGCGTCGGAGGGGCGCGCTCCTACGAGCAGTACTTC
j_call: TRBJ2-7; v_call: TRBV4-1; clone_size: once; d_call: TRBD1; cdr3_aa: CASSQDLGQGARREQYF; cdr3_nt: TGCGCCAGCAGCCAAGACCTCGGACAGGGGGCGCGGCGCGAGCAGTACTTC
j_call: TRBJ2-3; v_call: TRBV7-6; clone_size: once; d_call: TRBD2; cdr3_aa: CASSLASGRSGDTQYF; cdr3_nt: TGTGCCAGCAGCTTAGCTAGCGGGAGGTCGGGAGATACGCAGTATTTT
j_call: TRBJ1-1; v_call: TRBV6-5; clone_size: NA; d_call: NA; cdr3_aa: CASSYSIQGHTEAFF; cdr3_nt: TGTGCCAGCAGTTACTCGATACAGGGACACACTGAAGCTTTCTTT
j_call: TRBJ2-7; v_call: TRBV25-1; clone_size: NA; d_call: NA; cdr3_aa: CASSWAPLHEQYF; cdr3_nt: TGTGCCAGCAGTTGGGCTCCCCTACACGAGCAGTACTTC
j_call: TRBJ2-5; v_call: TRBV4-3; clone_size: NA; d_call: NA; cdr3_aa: CASSQGGGRGQETQYF; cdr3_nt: TGCGCCAGCAGCCAAGGGGGGGGGCGAGGTCAAGAGACCCAGTACTTC
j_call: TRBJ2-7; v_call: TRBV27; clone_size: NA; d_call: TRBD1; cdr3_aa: CASRRGGQGGYEQYF; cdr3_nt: TGTGCCAGCAGGCGAGGGGGACAGGGGGGGTACGAGCAGTACTTC
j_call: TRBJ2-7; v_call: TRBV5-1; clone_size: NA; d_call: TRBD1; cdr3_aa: CASSLGTGATYEQYF; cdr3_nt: TGCGCCAGCAGCTTGGGGACAGGGGCCACCTACGAGCAGTACTTC
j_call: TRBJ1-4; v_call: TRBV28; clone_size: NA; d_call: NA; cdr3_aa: CASSWGEQGRRKLFF; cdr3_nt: TGTGCCAGCAGTTGGGGCGAACAGGGTAGACGAAAACTGTTTTTT